This T cell receptor beta chain was recorded in a study of T cells in Graves' hyperthyroidism and ophthalmopathy. Researchers amplified the TCR beta CDR3 regions from RNA transcripts. An initial round of RT-PCR targeting the TCR CDR3 relied on the HTBI primer set. TCRdb redid the calling of the multiplex PCR reads with MiXCR, one entry per CDR3 protein. The repertoire holds hundreds of thousands of distinct CDR3 sequences, roughly 37% seen once, with 8.9% in the top ten. Disease duration under 2 months; hyperthyroidism patients were aged 18 to 65. This CDR3 spans 15 amino acids. Germline CDR1 reads SGHTA; CDR2 reads FQGNSA. Trimming stripped 1 base from V and 4 bases from J, with 14 bases between.

The rearrangement joins TRBV7-2 to TRBJ2-7, with a tentative D call TRBD2 (6 bases). Sequenced: blood. The TCR originated in a man between 18 and 29 years old with Graves' hyperthyroidism. CDR3 amino acids: CASSLGYGSLYEQYF. CDR3 bases: TGTGCCAGCAGCTTAGGGTACGGGAGTCTATACGAGCAGTACTTC.